The 29 T cell receptor beta chains below all came from one sample that was sequenced in a study of regulatory T cells in long-lasting Graves disease. As for time point: persistent/refractory GD, antithyroid drugs over 5 years with positive TRAb. Following extraction of RNA from PBMCs, that RNA was used to make the TCR library. For TCR beta, libraries came from iRepertoire HTBI primers and Arm-PCR of CDR3 regions. TCRdb reprocessed the multiplex PCR reads via MiXCR and lists one record per CDR3 protein. Seen here are 400,000 to 500,000 distinct CDR3 sequences, 21% observed once, and the top ten hold around 15%. The sample was peripheral blood mononuclear cells (PBMCs), taken when the disease was refractory, from a patient treated with antithyroid drugs. All receptors come from a female donor with Graves disease.

This clonotype showed up just a few times. The chain combines TRBV19 with TRBJ2-6; weak D call: TRBD1 (6 bases). The length of the CDR3 is 16 residues. CDR1 is LNHDA and CDR2 is SQIVND in the germline V gene (reference sequence). The V end lost 2 bases, the J end lost 0 bases, and 8 bases lay between the germline ends. The CDR3 loop is CASSILQGSGANVLTF. CDR3 DNA sequence: TGTGCCAGTAGTATACTACAGGGCTCTGGGGCCAACGTCCTGACTTTC. Complete variable domain (other parts from reference TRBV19 and TRBJ2-6): DGGITQSPKYLFRKEGQNVTLSCEQNLNHDAMYWYRQDPGQGLRLIYYSQIVNDFQKGDIAEGYSVSREKKESFPLTVTSAQKNPTAFYLCASSILQGSGANVLTFGAGSRLTVL.

The sample holds a few counts of this clonotype. This chain links TRBV30 with TRBJ1-2; D gene uncertain. The CDR3 spans 14 residues. Germline CDR1 GTSNPN, CDR2 SVGIG (reference sequence). Deletions cut 0 bases from V and 5 bases from J, with 13 bases between. The CDR3 sequence is CAWSVRGIAYGYTF. DNA for the CDR3: TGTGCCTGGAGTGTACGAGGCATCGCGTATGGCTACACCTTC.

This clonotype was found many times. The junction does not match germline at one end; this may be a read error. The gene calls are TRBV13 and TRBJ2-7; 8 nucleotides match TRBD1. Germline loops: CDR1 PRHDT, CDR2 FYEKMQ (reference sequence). This CDR3 has 14 residues. Here the CDR3 DNA reads TGTGCCAGCAGCGAAGAGACAGGGGCCTACGAACAGTACTTC. Amino acids: CASSEETGAYEQYF.

This clonotype was picked up many times. The J gene is TRBJ2-7, the V gene TRBV7-9; D possibly corresponds to TRBD2 (6 bases). Germline CDR1 is SEHNR and CDR2 is FQNEAQ (reference sequence). CDR3 length equals 12 residues. V dropped 5 bases and J dropped 10 bases, with 15 bases sitting between them. In DNA, the CDR3 is TGTGCCAGCAGCCCTCCCGGGACTGAACAGTACTTC. Its translation: CASSPPGTEQYF.

To note about this clonotype: This may come from a read error, since a much larger clone is one base off. This chain connects TRBV20-1 to TRBJ1-1; no reliable D call. CDR1 is DFQATT, CDR2 SNEGSKA, per germline (reference sequence). Trimming removed 5 bases from V and 8 bases from J, with 21 bases in between. CDR3 length: 14 residues. The CDR3 is CSAQTPRGSFEAFF. CDR3 nucleotides: TGCAGTGCTCAGACCCCCCGCGGCAGCTTCGAAGCTTTCTTT.

This clonotype was observed a handful of times. V usage is TRBV9 and J usage is TRBJ1-4; 8 nucleotides align to TRBD1. V lost 0 bases, J lost 6 bases, and 4 bases stayed unmatched. Per the germline V gene, CDR1 is SGDLS and CDR2 is YYNGEE. CDR3 size: 15 residues. The CDR3 protein is CASSVGTGGHEKLFF. CDR3 DNA sequence: TGTGCCAGCAGCGTAGGAACAGGGGGACATGAAAAACTGTTTTTT.

This clonotype was seen repeatedly, ten times or more. The V call is TRBV11-1, the J call TRBJ2-2; D unresolved. Trimming took off 1 base at V and 4 bases at J, with 7 bases between the two ends. The length of the CDR3 is 14 residues. Germline loops: CDR1 SGHAT, CDR2 FQDESV (reference sequence). The CDR3 reads CASSLVPPTGELFF. The CDR3 coding sequence is TGTGCCAGCAGCTTAGTTCCACCCACCGGGGAGCTGTTTTTT.

This chain joins TRBV5-6 and TRBJ2-1, with TRBD2 matching over 7 bases. CDR3 size: 15 residues. Germline CDR1 SGHDT, CDR2 YYEEEE. V shed 1 base, J shed 6 bases, and the junction held 7 bases outside the gene matches. The CDR3 is CASSLIGGGRNEQFF. CDR3 DNA sequence: TGTGCCAGCAGCTTGATTGGGGGAGGGCGCAATGAGCAGTTCTTC.

In its sample, this clonotype was seen many times. V and J are TRBV11-2 and TRBJ2-7; TRBD1 is a possible D gene (5 bases). The germline V and J ends were trimmed by 5 bases and 3 bases, with 14 bases remaining between them. The CDR3 extends over 14 amino acids. In germline, CDR1 is SGHAT, CDR2 FQNNGV. DNA for the CDR3: TGTGCCAGCAGCAATTCGAACAGGTTCTACGAGCAGTACTTC. Protein product: CASSNSNRFYEQYF.

On this clonotype itself: Just one base apart from a much larger clone, this may be a read error. The chain carries TRBV5-5 and TRBJ1-2; D is undetermined. The V gene lost 0 bases and the J gene lost 8 bases, with 8 bases spanning the gap. This CDR3 has 12 amino acids. Germline values: CDR1 SGHKS, CDR2 YYEKEE (reference sequence). CDR3 residues: CASSLDLRGYTF. The CDR3 DNA reads as TGTGCCAGCAGCTTGGACCTACGGGGCTACACCTTC.

This chain uses TRBV19 with TRBJ1-1, with 9 bases aligning to TRBD1. J was trimmed by 4 bases and V by 5 bases; bases with no gene match: 11. CDR3 length: 16 amino acids. Germline V gives CDR1 LNHDA, CDR2 SQIVND (reference sequence). The CDR3 loop is CASSDPSGQGLTEAFF. CDR3 DNA sequence: TGTGCCAGTAGTGACCCCTCGGGACAGGGCCTCACTGAAGCTTTCTTT.

This chain connects TRBV29-1 to TRBJ2-7; D is perhaps TRBD1 (5 bases). This CDR3 comprises 11 residues. Germline-derived CDR1 and CDR2 are SQVTM and ANQGSEA. The V gene lost 4 bases and the J gene lost 4 bases, with 8 bases spanning the gap. The CDR3 DNA follows: TGCAGCGTTGGGGGCCTATACGAGCAGTACTTC. Translation: CSVGGLYEQYF.

This clonotype is a singleton in its sample. V is TRBV20-1 and J is TRBJ2-1; D may be TRBD1 (6 bases). Between the trimmed V and J ends, which lost 1 base and 6 bases, there was a span of 10 bases. From germline, CDR1 is DFQATT and CDR2 SNEGSKA (reference sequence). This CDR3 is 13 amino acids long. This chain's CDR3 is CSARGTAFNEQFF. The DNA for the CDR3 is TGCAGTGCTAGAGGGACAGCCTTCAATGAGCAGTTCTTC.

Worth noting for this clonotype: A much larger clone is a single base away; this may be a read error. The chain links TRBV5-5 to TRBJ2-5; D is undetermined. The CDR3 totals 14 residues. V shed 4 bases and J shed 1 base, with 11 bases lying between them. From germline, CDR1 is SGHKS and CDR2 YYEKEE (reference sequence). CDR3 region: CASSRIGFQETQYF. CDR3 DNA: TGTGCCAGCAGCAGGATAGGATTCCAAGAGACCCAGTACTTC.

The chain links TRBV5-4 to TRBJ2-7, with D possibly matching TRBD2 (7 bases). The CDR3 is 15 amino acids. CDR1 is SGHNT, CDR2 YYREEE, per germline (reference sequence). The V end was cut by 0 bases, the J end by 3 bases, with 13 bases between. Written as DNA, the CDR3 is TGTGCCAGCAGCTTGGGCGGGGGCCCTAACTACGAGCAGTACTTC. Its protein is CASSLGGGPNYEQYF.

This clonotype was observed many times. The genes are TRBV12-3 or TRBV12-4 and TRBJ1-1; possible D gene TRBD1, 6 bases. The CDR3 contains 12 residues. With 6 bases removed from V and 4 bases from J, the gap between germline ends came to 9 bases. The CDR3 here is CASSQGSTEAFF. The CDR3 DNA sequence: TGTGCCAGCAGCCAGGGGAGCACTGAAGCTTTCTTT.

This clonotype was counted many times. J is TRBJ1-5 and V is TRBV29-1; D gene uncertain. Trimming removed 4 bases at V and 5 bases at J, with 12 bases between. In germline, CDR1 is SQVTM, CDR2 ANQGSEA. This CDR3 spans 13 amino acids. The CDR3 DNA follows: TGCAGCGTTGGGCAGGCGGAGTATCAGCCCCAGCATTTT. Protein product: CSVGQAEYQPQHF. Combining the CDR3 with reference TRBV29-1 and TRBJ1-5 gives the whole variable domain SAVISQKPSRDICQRGTSLTIQCQVDSQVTMMFWYRQQPGQSLTLIATANQGSEATYESGFVIDKFPISRPNLTFSTLTVSNMSPEDSSIYLCSVGQAEYQPQHFGDGTRLSIL.

This clonotype was picked up many times. V and J are TRBV30 and TRBJ1-1; TRBD1 might be the D (5 bases). Germline CDR1 GTSNPN, CDR2 SVGIG (reference sequence). Trimming pared 0 bases from V and 4 bases from J, leaving 6 bases between. This CDR3 contains 12 residues. The CDR3 is CAWSVGVTEAFF. The CDR3 nucleotides are TGTGCCTGGAGTGTGGGGGTCACTGAAGCTTTCTTT. The full variable domain, rest sourced from reference TRBV30 and TRBJ1-1, is SQTIHQWPATLVQPVGSPLSLECTVEGTSNPNLYWYRQAAGRGLQLLFYSVGIGQISSEVPQNLSASRPQDRQFILSSKKLLLSDSGFYLCAWSVGVTEAFFGQGTRLTVV.

The genes are TRBV6-2 or TRBV6-3 and TRBJ2-1; weak D call: TRBD2 (6 bases). CDR3 length: 16 residues. V gave up 1 base and J gave up 8 bases, with 18 bases separating them. In germline, CDR1 is MNHEY, CDR2 SVGEGT. The CDR3 protein is CASSYFSPSAIHEQFF. CDR3 nucleotide sequence: TGTGCCAGCAGTTACTTCTCGCCTAGCGCAATCCATGAGCAGTTCTTC.

V usage is TRBV5-1 and J usage is TRBJ2-1; 7 nucleotides agree with TRBD2. V trimming: 3 bases; J trimming: 7 bases; junction bases outside the gene matches: 4. Looked up from germline, CDR1 is SGHRS and CDR2 is YFSETQ. The CDR3 loop spans 13 amino acids. In nucleotides, the CDR3 is TGCGCCAGCAGCTACGATAGCGGGAATGAGCAGTTCTTC. This codes for CASSYDSGNEQFF.

The rearrangement joins TRBV20-1 to TRBJ2-4; D ambiguous. Germline lookup yields CDR1 DFQATT and CDR2 SNEGSKA (reference sequence). V was trimmed by 5 bases and J by 7 bases, leaving 9 bases between them. The CDR3 contains 11 residues. The CDR3 spells CSAPYWNIQYF. The DNA for the CDR3 is TGCAGTGCTCCGTATTGGAACATTCAGTACTTC.

This clonotype was detected only a few times. The chain employs TRBV20-1 and TRBJ1-1, with D tentatively TRBD1 (6 bases). The CDR3 sequence is 16 residues long. The germline V gene encodes CDR1 DFQATT and CDR2 SNEGSKA (reference sequence). The ends were cut back, 6 bases at V and 0 bases at J, with 20 bases in the middle. CDR3 nucleotides: TGCAGTGCGCAAGACAGGACAGAAGAAATGAACACTGAAGCTTTCTTT. Translated, it gives CSAQDRTEEMNTEAFF.

This clonotype was recorded at least ten times. The chain links TRBV24-1 to TRBJ2-7; 14 nucleotides match TRBD2. The CDR3 has 15 residues. V was clipped by 5 bases and J by 7 bases; unmatched bases: 6. CDR1 is KGHDR, CDR2 SFDVKD, per germline. DNA for the CDR3: TGTGCCACCAGTGCGAAGGGACTAGCGGGAGAGGAGCAGTACTTC. Protein product: CATSAKGLAGEEQYF.

This clonotype appeared many times. This chain uses TRBV3-1 with TRBJ1-5; D gene unclear. Trimming cost V 3 bases and J 5 bases, with 8 bases left between them. The CDR3 sequence is 13 residues long. Germline CDR1 is LGHDT and CDR2 is YNNKEL (reference sequence). For the CDR3, the DNA is TGTGCCAGCAGCCACAGGACGGATCAGCCCCAGCATTTT. Protein: CASSHRTDQPQHF.

This clonotype was counted many times. The chain has TRBV6-2 or TRBV6-3 and TRBJ1-2; D is possibly TRBD1 (5 bases). CDR3 length: 13 amino acids. The V end lost 2 bases, the J end lost 4 bases, and 8 bases lay between the germline ends. Germline-derived CDR1 and CDR2 are MNHEY and SVGEGT. CDR3 bases: TGTGCCAGCAGTTACGACAGTTCCTATGGCTACACCTTC. Translation gives CASSYDSSYGYTF.

The table lists this clonotype with many counts. The V and J genes are TRBV12-3 or TRBV12-4 and TRBJ2-5, with D possibly TRBD2 on 6 matching bases. V was pared by 6 bases and J by 5 bases, with 22 bases between. CDR3 length: 16 residues. As DNA, the CDR3 is TGTGCCAGCAGCCCCCCGGGAGCGAATAAGGGGGAGACCCAGTACTTC. It yields the protein CASSPPGANKGETQYF.

CDR3 DNA sequence: TGTGCCAGCAGTTTATGGGGACTAGCGGGAGCTGATACGCAGTATTTT. Protein product: CASSLWGLAGADTQYF. The gene calls are TRBV28 and TRBJ2-3; 14 bases map to TRBD2. This CDR3 is built from 16 residues. Germline V gene data show CDR1 as MDHEN and CDR2 as SYDVKM. V gave up 0 bases and J gave up 6 bases; unmatched junction bases: 2.

This chain connects TRBV12-3 or TRBV12-4 to TRBJ2-1, with 10 bases that match TRBD1. The CDR3 contains 15 residues. Trimming at V came to 4 bases and at J to 7 bases, leaving 7 bases not matched to a gene. The chain's CDR3 is CASSSTGTGVNEQFF. In nucleotides, the CDR3 is TGTGCCAGCAGTTCGACCGGGACAGGGGTGAATGAGCAGTTCTTC.

This clonotype was found many times. The rearrangement uses TRBV27 and TRBJ1-1; weak D call: TRBD1 (6 bases). Germline V gene sequence: CDR1 MNHEY, CDR2 SMNVEV (reference sequence). V shed 5 bases and J shed 7 bases, with 17 bases lying between them. There are 14 residues in the CDR3. The CDR3 region has the DNA TGTGCCAGCAGTCCCCATGGACAGCCCCATGAAGCTTTCTTT. Translation: CASSPHGQPHEAFF.